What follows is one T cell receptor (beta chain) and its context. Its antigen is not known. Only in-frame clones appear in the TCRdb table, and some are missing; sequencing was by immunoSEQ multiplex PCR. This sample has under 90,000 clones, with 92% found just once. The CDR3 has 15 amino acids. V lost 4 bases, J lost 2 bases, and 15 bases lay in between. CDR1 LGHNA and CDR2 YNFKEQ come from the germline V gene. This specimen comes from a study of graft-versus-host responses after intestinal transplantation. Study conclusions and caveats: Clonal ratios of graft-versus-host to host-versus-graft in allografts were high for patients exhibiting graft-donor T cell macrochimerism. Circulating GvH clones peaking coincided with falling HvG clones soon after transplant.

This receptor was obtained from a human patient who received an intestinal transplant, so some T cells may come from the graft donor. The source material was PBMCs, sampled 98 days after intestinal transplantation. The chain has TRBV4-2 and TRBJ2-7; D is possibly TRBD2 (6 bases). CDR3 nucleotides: TGTGCCAGCAGCCGTCCGGAAGGCGGGACCTACGAGCAGTACTTC. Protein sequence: CASSRPEGGTYEQYF.